The sequence of this TCR beta chain was determined in a study of blood T cell repertoires in COVID-19. The overall study: In each case, the material was cDNA or gDNA derived from T cells, B-cell-depleted T cells, or PBMCs.

Each participant's cohort was designated according to participant-reported clinical history. Two negative PCRs, clearance, or symptom resolution characterized the recovered Cohort 3 donors. This clone was detected only once. Assay: immunoSEQ multiplex PCR; the TCRdb copy retains only in-frame clones and omits some. Here the sample spans more than 300,000 clones, around 90% being singletons. Germline-derived CDR1 and CDR2 are GTSNPN and SVGIG (reference sequence). V shed 4 bases and J 13 bases; nucleotides not matched to a gene: 5. The CDR3 consists of 13 residues. The sample taken for sequencing was PBMCs or T cells enriched from blood (not recorded which). The clonotype comes from a young woman who had recovered from COVID-19. The chain couples TRBV30 to TRBJ1-6, with 12 bases that match TRBD1. The CDR3 region has the DNA TGTGCCTGGAAATCGGGACAGGGGGCCCCCCTCCACTTT. Residues: CAWKSGQGAPLHF.